These 30 T cell receptor beta chains came from one sample sequenced in a study of T cell changes during pregnancy in multiple sclerosis. Produced via immunoSEQ multiplex PCR; TCRdb's table is partial and in-frame only. The sample yields roughly 31,000 clones, 85% to 90% seen once. Material: CD8+ T cells from peripheral blood mononuclear cells, obtained before pregnancy. The receptors were sampled from a female donor with multiple sclerosis, enrolled in a pregnancy study.

The chain has TRBV19 and TRBJ2-1; TRBD2 agrees at 8 bases. Trimming cost V 8 bases and J 10 bases; bases outside gene matches: 22. This CDR3 comprises 17 residues. CDR1 and CDR2 from the germline V gene are LNHDA and SQIVND (reference sequence). This chain's CDR3 is CASSPYVRGGSHGEQFF. The CDR3 DNA follows: TGTGCCAGTTCCCCCTACGTCCGCGGGGGGTCCCACGGAGAGCAGTTCTTC.

V gene TRBV1 combines with J gene TRBJ2-2; TRBD2, the table's D call, was not compared with the DNA. TRBV1 is listed as a pseudogene. This CDR3 has 14 residues. CDR3: CTSSQERGTGELFF. The CDR3 DNA sequence: TGCACCAGCAGCCAAGAGCGGGGCACCGGGGAGCTGTTTTTT.

V is TRBV28 and J is TRBJ1-6; D is perhaps TRBD1 (6 bases). The CDR3 contains 15 residues. Germline CDR1 reads MDHEN; CDR2 reads SYDVKM. V was cut by 5 bases and J by 10 bases, with 18 bases left in between. The CDR3 loop is CASSPWGGAQSPLHF. In DNA, the CDR3 is TGTGCCAGCAGTCCCTGGGGGGGGGCCCAGTCACCCCTCCACTTT.

Regarding this clone: Other DNA sequences in this sample translate to the same CDR3. The V gene is TRBV6-4, the J gene TRBJ2-3, with 15 bases lining up with TRBD2. The germline V gene encodes CDR1 MRHNA and CDR2 SNTAGT. This CDR3 has 16 residues. V trimming: 4 bases; J trimming: 6 bases; junction bases outside the gene matches: 5. CDR3 sequence: CASSAGLAGGPDTQYF. Written as DNA, the CDR3 is TGTGCCAGCAGTGCCGGACTAGCGGGGGGGCCGGATACGCAGTATTTT.

This chain uses TRBV2 with TRBJ2-5; possible D gene TRBD1, 6 bases. CDR1 and CDR2 from the germline V gene are SNHLY and FYNNEI. The CDR3 has 15 amino acids. Trimming took off 2 bases at V and 3 bases at J, with 13 bases between the two ends. The CDR3 region has the DNA TGTGCCAGCAGTGAATGGGGGCCAGGGGAAGAGACCCAGTACTTC. This translates into CASSEWGPGEETQYF.

The chain combines TRBV6-5 with TRBJ2-2; D is undetermined. Germline V gene sequence: CDR1 MNHEY, CDR2 SVGAGI. This CDR3 has 13 residues. With 3 bases removed from V and 6 bases from J, the gap between germline ends came to 8 bases. The CDR3 DNA reads as TGTGCCAGCAGTTATCCCGGTGCCGGGGAGCTGTTTTTT. Its translation is CASSYPGAGELFF.

The chain has TRBV14 and TRBJ2-7; D is unresolved. V was pared by 4 bases and J by 0 bases, with 19 bases between. Germline V gene sequence: CDR1 SGHDN, CDR2 FVKESK. The CDR3 covers 17 residues. The CDR3 protein is CASSPPGWQKFSYEQYF. The CDR3 bases are TGTGCCAGCAGCCCCCCAGGTTGGCAGAAATTCTCCTACGAGCAGTACTTC. Using reference TRBV14 and TRBJ2-7 for the parts outside the CDR3, the full variable domain is EAGVTQFPSHSVIEKGQTVTLRCDPISGHDNLYWYRRVMGKEIKFLLHFVKESKQDESGMPNNRFLAERTGGTYSTLKVQPAELEDSGVYFCASSPPGWQKFSYEQYFGPGTRLTVT.

V and J are TRBV6-5 and TRBJ1-1, with D unclear. Germline values: CDR1 MNHEY, CDR2 SVGAGI. This CDR3 has 14 residues. The germline V and J ends were trimmed by 2 bases and 0 bases, with 7 bases remaining between them. The CDR3 reads CASSYVSLNTEAFF. In DNA form, the CDR3 reads TGTGCCAGCAGTTACGTTAGCCTGAACACTGAAGCTTTCTTT.

This chain links TRBV30 with TRBJ2-7, with 7 nucleotides matching TRBD2. V lost 0 bases to trimming and J lost 1 base; unmatched junction nucleotides: 0. The CDR3 runs 13 residues. In germline, CDR1 is GTSNPN, CDR2 SVGIG (reference sequence). The CDR3 DNA reads as TGTGCCTGGAGTGTGGGGGGGTCCTACGAGCAGTACTTC. Its translation is CAWSVGGSYEQYF.

The rearrangement uses TRBV7-8 and TRBJ1-1; D is unclear. This CDR3 region has 11 residues. The germline CDR1 and CDR2 sequences are SGHVS and FQNEAQ. Trimming took off 1 base at V and 8 bases at J, with 5 bases between the two ends. The CDR3 bases are TGTGCCAGCAGCTTAGGGCAGGAAGCTTTCTTT. Translating it yields CASSLGQEAFF.

The chain is built from TRBV25-1 and TRBJ2-2, with 14 bases lining up with TRBD2. The CDR3 length is 17 residues. The ends lost 2 bases at V and 1 base at J; junction bases unmatched: 0. Germline V gene data show CDR1 as MGHDK and CDR2 as SYGVNS. CDR3 nucleotide sequence: TGTGCCAGCAGTGAAGGGACTAGCGGGGGGAACACCGGGGAGCTGTTTTTT. The encoded protein is CASSEGTSGGNTGELFF.

The chain is built from TRBV15 and TRBJ1-1; D gene ambiguous. The CDR3 length is 15 residues. Per the germline V gene, CDR1 is LNHNV and CDR2 is YYDKDF (reference sequence). V was clipped by 4 bases and J by 3 bases, with 15 bases between them. CDR3 region: CATSKAAPEDTEAFF. CDR3 nucleotides: TGTGCCACCAGCAAGGCCGCCCCGGAGGACACTGAAGCTTTCTTT.

This chain uses TRBV9 with TRBJ2-7, with a weak D call TRBD1 (8 bases). Trimming stripped 3 bases from V and 4 bases from J, with 14 bases between. CDR3 length equals 14 residues. The germline V gene encodes CDR1 SGDLS and CDR2 YYNGEE. In nucleotides, the CDR3 is TGTGCCAGCAGCGAACAGGGGGGGCCGTACGAGCAGTACTTC. Its protein is CASSEQGGPYEQYF.

The CDR3 DNA sequence: TGTGCCAGCAGTCTAGCGGTGTCCCCCAACTACGAGCAGTACTTC. This gives the protein CASSLAVSPNYEQYF. V usage is TRBV27 and J usage is TRBJ2-7, with 7 bases fitting TRBD2. In germline, CDR1 is MNHEY, CDR2 SMNVEV (reference sequence). V dropped 5 bases and J dropped 3; count of bases not matched to a gene: 10. The length of the CDR3 is 15 residues.

The genes are TRBV4-1 and TRBJ1-1, with D unclear. CDR1 and CDR2 from the germline V gene are MGHRA and YSYEKL. The V end was cut by 2 bases, the J end by 1 base, with 5 bases between. The CDR3 consists of 13 residues. The CDR3 loop is CASSQRRNTEAFF. The CDR3 bases are TGCGCCAGCAGCCAACGGAGGAACACTGAAGCTTTCTTT.

The chain has TRBV28 and TRBJ2-3; 13 bases fit TRBD2. Germline CDR1 is MDHEN and CDR2 is SYDVKM. V lost 7 bases, J lost 1 base, and 11 bases stayed unmatched. The CDR3 sequence is 18 residues long. The CDR3 sequence is CASNPPRGLAGGTDTQYF. CDR3 in DNA: TGTGCCAGCAACCCCCCACGAGGACTAGCGGGGGGCACAGATACGCAGTATTTT.

V is TRBV6-4 and J is TRBJ2-3; tentatively, D is TRBD1 (6 bases). Per germline, CDR1 MRHNA and CDR2 SNTAGT. This CDR3 spans 15 amino acids. V gave up 5 bases and J gave up 1 base, with 13 bases separating them. The CDR3 protein is CASSLESGGTDTQYF. The CDR3 region has the DNA TGTGCCAGCAGTCTCGAATCAGGGGGCACAGATACGCAGTATTTT.

The chain combines TRBV6-1 with TRBJ2-1; 8 nucleotides agree with TRBD1. After removal of 5 bases from V and 1 base from J, the junction contained 4 bases not matched to a gene. The germline gives CDR1 MNHNS, CDR2 SASEGT. The CDR3 contains 15 residues. As DNA, the CDR3 is TGTGCCAGCAGTCCTACAGGGGGGTCCTACAATGAGCAGTTCTTC. Translating gives CASSPTGGSYNEQFF.

The chain couples TRBV30 to TRBJ2-2; D not resolved. Germline CDR1 and CDR2: GTSNPN and SVGIG (reference sequence). The V end lost 4 bases, the J end lost 3 bases, and 6 bases lay between the germline ends. There are 12 residues in the CDR3. CDR3 bases: TGTGCCTGGACAGAGGACACCGGGGAGCTGTTTTTT. This gives the protein CAWTEDTGELFF. The complete variable domain, with remaining parts taken from reference TRBV30 and TRBJ2-2, reads SQTIHQWPATLVQPVGSPLSLECTVEGTSNPNLYWYRQAAGRGLQLLFYSVGIGQISSEVPQNLSASRPQDRQFILSSKKLLLSDSGFYLCAWTEDTGELFFGEGSRLTVL.

The chain couples TRBV28 to TRBJ1-2, with 7 nucleotides matching TRBD1. V was clipped by 1 base and J by 5 bases; unmatched bases: 4. This CDR3 is 14 amino acids long. CDR1 and CDR2 (germline): MDHEN, SYDVKM. In DNA form, the CDR3 reads TGTGCCAGCAGTTTATCAGGGGGGAGGTATGGCTACACCTTC. It specifies CASSLSGGRYGYTF.

The V and J genes are TRBV11-2 and TRBJ2-3; D not resolved. V was cut by 5 bases and J by 6 bases, with 9 bases left in between. This CDR3 comprises 12 residues. Germline lookup yields CDR1 SGHAT and CDR2 FQNNGV. The CDR3 DNA reads as TGTGCCAGCAGCAGTAGCCCCGATACGCAGTATTTT. Its protein is CASSSSPDTQYF.

DNA for the CDR3: TGTGCCAGCGGAAGCGGTTCCTACAATGAGCAGTTCTTC. Translation: CASGSGSYNEQFF. J is TRBJ2-1 and V is TRBV6-1; tentatively, D is TRBD2 (5 bases). V was clipped by 8 bases and J by 1 base, with 9 bases between them. The V gene's germline CDR1 is MNHNS and CDR2 SASEGT. CDR3 length: 13 residues.

The gene calls are TRBV21-1 and TRBJ1-2; the table's TRBD1 call for D was not verified on the DNA. TRBV21-1 is given as a pseudogene. The CDR3 runs 17 residues. CDR3 nucleotide sequence: TGTGCCAGCGGATCGGGACAGGCGTTACCGGCCAACTATGGCTACACCTTC. Translating it yields CASGSGQALPANYGYTF.

The chain has TRBV27 and TRBJ2-7, with 8 bases that match TRBD1. V was pared by 2 bases and J by 3 bases, with 9 bases of the junction left unmatched. The length of the CDR3 is 16 residues. Per the germline V gene, CDR1 is MNHEY and CDR2 is SMNVEV (reference sequence). The CDR3 nucleotides are TGTGCCAGCAGTTTACTAGGGGGACAGGCTTTCTACGAGCAGTACTTC. Translated: CASSLLGGQAFYEQYF.

This clone has a handful of counts. This chain connects TRBV6-5 to TRBJ2-3, with TRBD2 matching over 10 bases. CDR3 length: 15 residues. CDR1 is MNHEY and CDR2 is SVGAGI in the germline V gene. V lost 2 bases, J lost 4 bases, and 3 bases stayed unmatched. DNA of the CDR3: TGTGCCAGCAGTTACGCTAGCGGGGGAGCAGATACGCAGTATTTT. Translating gives CASSYASGGADTQYF.

The V call is TRBV6-5, the J call TRBJ1-5, with a tentative D call TRBD1 (6 bases). Deletions cut 6 bases from V and 1 base from J, with 13 bases between. The CDR3 loop spans 15 amino acids. The germline gives CDR1 MNHEY, CDR2 SVGAGI. This CDR3 reads CASRTGTYSNQPQHF. The CDR3 DNA is TGTGCCAGCAGGACCGGGACATACAGCAATCAGCCCCAGCATTTT.

The V call is TRBV19, the J call TRBJ1-3, with unresolved D. The CDR3 is made up of 14 amino acids. Germline V gives CDR1 LNHDA, CDR2 SQIVND (reference sequence). Between the trimmed V and J ends, which lost 0 bases and 4 bases, there was a span of 7 bases. CDR3 loop: CASSIDLEGNTIYF. CDR3 coding DNA: TGTGCCAGTAGTATAGATCTAGAGGGAAACACCATATATTTT.

V gene TRBV5-5 combines with J gene TRBJ2-3; TRBD1 matches 10 bases. Per the germline V gene, CDR1 is SGHKS and CDR2 is YYEKEE (reference sequence). With 2 bases clipped from V and 7 bases from J, the junction kept 7 bases outside the gene matches. CDR3 length: 15 residues. CDR3 region: CASSFTGTGVNTQYF. The CDR3 DNA is TGTGCCAGCAGCTTCACTGGGACAGGGGTGAATACGCAGTATTTT.

This chain links TRBV6-6 with TRBJ1-5; a weak D match, TRBD1 (5 bases). Per the germline V gene, CDR1 is MNHNY and CDR2 is SVGAGI (reference sequence). V lost 2 bases to trimming and J lost 7 bases, with 15 bases between them. The CDR3 sequence is 15 residues long. CDR3 bases: TGTGCCAGCAGTTACCCCGGACACCAAGGGCAGCCCCAGCATTTT. It codes for CASSYPGHQGQPQHF.

V gene TRBV7-3 combines with J gene TRBJ2-3; 11 bases agree with TRBD1. J gave up 7 bases and V 1 base, and 7 bases lay outside the gene matches. Germline-derived CDR1 and CDR2 are SGHTA and FQGTGA. The CDR3 spans 16 residues. Written as DNA, the CDR3 is TGTGCCAGCAGCTTAAGGGGGGGACAGGGGGGAAATACGCAGTATTTT. The encoded protein is CASSLRGGQGGNTQYF.